These 10 T cell receptor beta chains were all obtained from the same sample, sequenced in a study of T cell responses to AZD1222 COVID-19 vaccine. The assay was immunoSEQ multiplex PCR, and TCRdb's table has in-frame clones only and misses some. The sample holds some 120,000 clones; roughly 88% are singletons and the top ten take 1.6%. The sample here was peripheral blood, taken on day 0 of AZD1222 vaccination. The receptors originated from an adult in good health.

The chain links TRBV5-8 to TRBJ2-3, with 12 bases fitting TRBD2. Germline CDR1 SGHTS, CDR2 YDEGEE. Losses at the gene ends were 1 base for V and 0 bases for J; bases not matched to a gene: 6. This CDR3 is 18 amino acids long. The CDR3 spells CASSLTTSGGYSTDTQYF. In nucleotides, the CDR3 is TGTGCCAGCAGCTTGACCACTAGCGGGGGGTATAGCACAGATACGCAGTATTTT. Drawing the rest from reference TRBV5-8 and TRBJ2-3, the complete variable domain is EAGVTQSPTHLIKTRGQQATLRCSPISGHTSVYWYQQALGLGLQFLLWYDEGEERNRGNFPPRFSGRQFPNYSSELNVNALELEDSALYLCASSLTTSGGYSTDTQYFGPGTRLTVL.

This CDR3 is CASRPEDTEAFF. The CDR3 DNA reads TGTGCCAGTAGGCCTGAAGACACTGAAGCTTTCTTT. This sequence joins TRBV19 and TRBJ1-1; no clear D gene. The ends were cut back, 6 bases at V and 3 bases at J, with 8 bases in the middle. CDR3 length equals 12 residues. Germline assignment: CDR1 LNHDA and CDR2 SQIVND (reference sequence).

The chain employs TRBV10-3 and TRBJ2-5, with TRBD2 identical over 8 bases. Germline loops: CDR1 ENHRY, CDR2 SYGVKD. Trimming at V came to 2 bases and at J to 7 bases, leaving 18 bases not matched to a gene. The CDR3 spans 18 residues. In nucleotides, the CDR3 is TGTGCCATCAGTGAGCAGCTATCGGGAGCGGGGGTAGCGGTGACCCAGTACTTC. Amino acid sequence: CAISEQLSGAGVAVTQYF.

There are a few counts of this clone. This chain uses TRBV9 with TRBJ2-5, with TRBD1 identical over 7 bases. This CDR3 spans 15 amino acids. Germline V gene lookup returns CDR1 SGDLS and CDR2 YYNGEE. Trimming at V came to 0 bases and at J to 5 bases, leaving 7 bases not matched to a gene. CDR3 coding DNA: TGTGCCAGCAGCGTAGGTCACAGGGGACCGGAGACCCAGTACTTC. Its translation: CASSVGHRGPETQYF.

The V gene is TRBV27, the J gene TRBJ1-1; D gene uncertain. Germline CDR1 reads MNHEY; CDR2 reads SMNVEV (reference sequence). With 5 bases removed from V and 8 bases from J, the gap between germline ends came to 15 bases. The CDR3 spans 13 residues. The CDR3 DNA is TGTGCCAGCAGTCCCATTGGGAACGCCGAAGCTTTCTTT. This translates into CASSPIGNAEAFF.

The chain is built from TRBV5-6 and TRBJ1-6; 7 bases align to TRBD1. This CDR3 is 16 amino acids long. Germline CDR1 SGHDT, CDR2 YYEEEE. After removal of 5 bases from V and 6 bases from J, the junction contained 11 bases not matched to a gene. CDR3: CASRPTGVGSNSPLHF. The CDR3 DNA reads TGTGCCAGCAGGCCCACAGGGGTTGGCTCTAATTCACCCCTCCACTTT. Variable domain in full (rest from reference TRBV5-6 and TRBJ1-6): DAGVTQSPTHLIKTRGQQVTLRCSPKSGHDTVSWYQQALGQGPQFIFQYYEEEERQRGNFPDRFSGHQFPNYSSELNVNALLLGDSALYLCASRPTGVGSNSPLHFGNGTRLTVT.

The rearrangement joins TRBV7-6 to TRBJ2-1; 11 nucleotides agree with TRBD2. The CDR3 is 16 residues long. Germline CDR1 SGHVS, CDR2 FNYEAQ. With 1 base clipped from V and 4 bases from J, the junction kept 3 bases outside the gene matches. The chain's CDR3 is CASSLVGTSGYNEQFF. In DNA, the CDR3 is TGTGCCAGCAGCTTAGTCGGGACTAGCGGATACAATGAGCAGTTCTTC.

The rearrangement uses TRBV5-8 and TRBJ1-1; TRBD1 might be the D (6 bases). CDR1 is SGHTS, CDR2 YDEGEE, per germline. This CDR3 region has 14 residues. V was clipped by 6 bases and J by 2 bases, with 14 bases between them. The CDR3 spells CASTWRTANTEAFF. The CDR3 DNA reads as TGTGCCAGCACCTGGAGGACAGCCAACACTGAAGCTTTCTTT. The full variable domain, rest sourced from reference TRBV5-8 and TRBJ1-1, is EAGVTQSPTHLIKTRGQQATLRCSPISGHTSVYWYQQALGLGLQFLLWYDEGEERNRGNFPPRFSGRQFPNYSSELNVNALELEDSALYLCASTWRTANTEAFFGQGTRLTVV.

The chain combines TRBV6-4 with TRBJ2-2, with 9 positions matching TRBD2. The CDR3 has 15 amino acids. V was clipped by 5 bases and J by 4 bases; unmatched bases: 5. Germline lookup yields CDR1 MRHNA and CDR2 SNTAGT. The CDR3 DNA follows: TGTGCCAGCAGTATCAATAGCGGGAGCACCGGGGAGCTGTTTTTT. Translating it yields CASSINSGSTGELFF.

This clone appeared once. The gene calls are TRBV6-5 and TRBJ1-2, with D hard to call. Per germline, CDR1 MNHEY and CDR2 SVGAGI. CDR3 length: 13 residues. V was shortened by 10 bases and J by 2 bases, with 14 bases between the two germline ends. CDR3 coding DNA: TGTGCCACCCAGAGGGCTGAGAACTATGGCTACACCTTC. Protein sequence: CATQRAENYGYTF.